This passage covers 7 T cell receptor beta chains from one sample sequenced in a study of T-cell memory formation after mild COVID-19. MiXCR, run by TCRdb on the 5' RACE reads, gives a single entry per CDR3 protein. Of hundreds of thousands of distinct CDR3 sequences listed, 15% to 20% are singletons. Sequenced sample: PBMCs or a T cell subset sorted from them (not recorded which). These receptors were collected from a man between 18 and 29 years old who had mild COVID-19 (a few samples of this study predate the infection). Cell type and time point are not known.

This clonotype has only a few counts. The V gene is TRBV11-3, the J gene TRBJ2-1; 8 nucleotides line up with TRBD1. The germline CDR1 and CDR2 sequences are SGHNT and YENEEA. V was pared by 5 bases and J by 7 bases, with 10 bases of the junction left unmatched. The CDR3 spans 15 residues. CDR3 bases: TGTGCCAGCAGCCTACGGACAGGGTTAGCTAATGAGCAGTTCTTC. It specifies CASSLRTGLANEQFF.

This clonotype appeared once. The CDR3 spells CASSPTRASYEQYF. The CDR3 region has the DNA TGTGCCAGCAGCCCAACTAGGGCTTCCTACGAGCAGTACTTC. The V call is TRBV3-1, the J call TRBJ2-7; D possibly corresponds to TRBD2 (5 bases). The CDR3 has 14 residues. CDR1 and CDR2 (germline): LGHDT, YNNKEL (reference sequence). The germline V and J ends were trimmed by 4 bases and 1 base, with 11 bases remaining between them.

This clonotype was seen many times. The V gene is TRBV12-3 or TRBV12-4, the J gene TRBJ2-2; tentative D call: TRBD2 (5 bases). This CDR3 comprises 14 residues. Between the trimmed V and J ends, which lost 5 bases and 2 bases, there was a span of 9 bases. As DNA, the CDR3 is TGTGCCAGCAGTCCCGGACTTAACACCGGGGAGCTGTTTTTT. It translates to CASSPGLNTGELFF.

The CDR3 loop reads CASSTRDRDNEQYF. CDR3 DNA sequence: TGCGCCAGCAGCACCCGGGACAGGGACAACGAGCAGTACTTC. The genes are TRBV5-1 and TRBJ2-7; 9 bases are a match to TRBD1. This CDR3 is 14 amino acids long. Germline V lookup: CDR1 SGHRS, CDR2 YFSETQ. The V segment lost 4 bases and the J segment 5 bases; nucleotides outside the gene matches: 7.

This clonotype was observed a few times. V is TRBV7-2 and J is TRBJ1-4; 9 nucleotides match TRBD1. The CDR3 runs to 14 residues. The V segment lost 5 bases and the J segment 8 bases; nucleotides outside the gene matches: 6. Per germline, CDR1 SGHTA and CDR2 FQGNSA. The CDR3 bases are TGTGCCAGCAGCCCGACAGGGGGGAGGGAAAAACTGTTTTTT. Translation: CASSPTGGREKLFF.

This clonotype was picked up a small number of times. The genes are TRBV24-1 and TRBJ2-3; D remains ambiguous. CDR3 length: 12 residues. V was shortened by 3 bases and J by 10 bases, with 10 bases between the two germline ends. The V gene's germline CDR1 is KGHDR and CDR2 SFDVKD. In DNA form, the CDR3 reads TGTGCCACCAGTGATAGGGTAGGCTCGCAGTATTTT. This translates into CATSDRVGSQYF.

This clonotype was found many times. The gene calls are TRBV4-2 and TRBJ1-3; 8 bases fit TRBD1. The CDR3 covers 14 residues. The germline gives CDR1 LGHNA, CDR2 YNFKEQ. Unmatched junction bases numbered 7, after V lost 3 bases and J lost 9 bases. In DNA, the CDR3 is TGTGCCAGCAGCCATACAGGGGGTATGGGCACCATATATTTT. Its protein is CASSHTGGMGTIYF.